A single T cell receptor (beta chain) is shown here with its context. TCRdb recomputed calls from the RT-PCR reads with MiXCR, one row per CDR3 protein. In the table there are some 550,000 distinct CDR3 sequences, around 25% of which are singletons. The sample originates from a study of response to subunit inactivated influenza vaccine. There are 15 residues in the CDR3. The germline V gene encodes CDR1 MNHNS and CDR2 SASEGT. V lost 8 bases and J 5 bases, leaving 19 bases between the germline ends. These sequences were also reported in another study, on T cells expressing NK-cell markers. Turning to that study: 5'RACE template switching with UMIs produced the TCR beta cDNA. HCMV specificity of the expanded NKG2C+ T cell clones stayed unclear.

The source is a man in his fifties who received an inactivated influenza vaccine. The sample was CD4+ T cells sorted from PBMCs, taken about 13 days after vaccination. The rearrangement joins TRBV6-1 to TRBJ2-1; the D gene is possibly TRBD2 (7 bases). CDR3 in amino acids: CASSRSGGRDNEQFF. CDR3 in DNA: TGTGCCAGCTCCCGCTCCGGGGGGCGAGACAATGAGCAGTTCTTC.